This TCR beta chain came from a study of blood T cells in healthy people across ages. A sample-barcoded 5' primer and a J-beta primer mix were used in a second PCR of about 7 to 12 cycles. TCRdb independently ran MiXCR on the 5' RACE reads; one entry per CDR3 protein. This sample yields 780,000 or so distinct CDR3 sequences, of which 56% are seen a single time; under 30% belongs to the top ten. V lost 0 bases, J lost 10 bases, and 10 bases stayed unmatched. CDR1 is SGDLS and CDR2 is YYNGEE in the germline V gene. This CDR3 is 15 amino acids long. The receptor comes from a man aged 35 to 55 in good health. The specimen was blood. The chain joins TRBV9 to TRBJ2-1; 7 bases align to TRBD2. The CDR3 coding sequence is TGTGCCAGCAGCGTAGACGTGGGGGAGGGCCACGAGCAGTTCTTC. It is translated as CASSVDVGEGHEQFF. Drawing the rest from reference TRBV9 and TRBJ2-1, the complete variable domain is DSGVTQTPKHLITATGQRVTLRCSPRSGDLSVYWYQQSLDQGLQFLIQYYNGEERAKGNILERFSAQQFPDLHSELNLSSLELGDSALYFCASSVDVGEGHEQFFGPGTRLTVL.